The T cell receptor beta chain described here comes from a study of shared clonotypes between healthy human individuals. There are 14 residues in the CDR3. V was pared by 7 bases and J by 4 bases, with 16 bases between. Germline CDR1 is SNHLY and CDR2 is FYNNEI. Details on this clone: Its cognate antigen is unknown.

Study results and caveats: Depth was large, yet rarefaction showed that sorted-subset sequencing was incomplete.

Replicate PCRs for sorted subsets used 200 to 250 ng DNA; this equaled about 30,000 T cell genomes. Per the authors' pipeline: With immunoSEQ giving junction-only sequences and no quality scores, filtering differed. Profiled with immunoSEQ multiplex PCR; TCRdb holds only in-frame clones, not every one. The V and J calls and clone size are taken from that table; D and trimming were inferred from the DNA. This table has 1 million to 1.2 million clones, approximately 80% appearing once. The sequence came from a man between 18 and 35 years old in good health. Some clones in this sample may be carry-over from other donors' samples. The chain carries TRBV2 and TRBJ1-1; D ambiguous. Source material: memory CD4+ T cells from PBMCs. Subset of the sample: CD45RA-negative fraction. The CDR3 reads CASISQAMGTEAFF. CDR3 bases: TGTGCCAGCATTTCGCAGGCGATGGGCACTGAAGCTTTCTTT.